The 26 T cell receptor beta chains below come from one sample, sequenced in a study of T cell changes during pregnancy in multiple sclerosis. This table comes from immunoSEQ multiplex PCR, and its TCRdb copy is limited to in-frame clones, with some not included. The sample has fewer than 60,000 clones, around 90% seen once; the top ten hold approximately 1.2%. The input for sequencing was peripheral blood, taken in the second trimester of pregnancy. These receptors were obtained from a female donor with multiple sclerosis, enrolled in a pregnancy study.

The gene calls are TRBV5-1 and TRBJ2-1; 7 nucleotides agree with TRBD2. Germline trimming cut 0 bases from V and 4 bases from J; bases unmatched to any gene: 4. The CDR3 is 15 residues long. Germline V gives CDR1 SGHRS, CDR2 YFSETQ. The DNA for the CDR3 is TGCGCCAGCAGCTTGGTGGGAGGGAGGTACAATGAGCAGTTCTTC. It is translated as CASSLVGGRYNEQFF.

This sequence joins TRBV19 and TRBJ1-6; TRBD1 might be the D (6 bases). CDR1 LNHDA and CDR2 SQIVND come from the germline V gene (reference sequence). CDR3 length: 15 residues. V shed 1 base and J shed 6 bases, with 10 bases lying between them. CDR3 region: CASSIGGQPNSPLHF. CDR3 sequence (DNA): TGTGCCAGTAGTATAGGAGGACAGCCTAATTCACCCCTCCACTTT.

V and J are TRBV5-1 and TRBJ2-7, with TRBD1 as a possible D gene (6 bases). Germline V gene sequence: CDR1 SGHRS, CDR2 YFSETQ. CDR3 length: 16 amino acids. The ends were cut back, 0 bases at V and 2 bases at J, with 15 bases in the middle. CDR3: CASSLELGAGAYEQYF. The DNA of the CDR3 is TGCGCCAGCAGCTTGGAACTGGGGGCAGGAGCCTACGAGCAGTACTTC. Full variable domain (rest looked up from reference TRBV5-1 and TRBJ2-7): KAGVTQTPRYLIKTRGQQVTLSCSPISGHRSVSWYQQTPGQGLQFLFEYFSETQRNKGNFPGRFSGRQFSNSRSEMNVSTLELGDSALYLCASSLELGAGAYEQYFGPGTRLTVT.

This chain links TRBV4-3 with TRBJ1-2; 9 bases are shared with TRBD1. V trimming: 0 bases; J trimming: 10 bases; junction bases outside the gene matches: 12. The CDR3 is 16 amino acids. Germline-derived CDR1 and CDR2 are LGHNA and YSLEER. In DNA, the CDR3 is TGCGCCAGCAGCCAAGATTCAGGAGGACAGGGGATACACTACACCTTC. Amino acids: CASSQDSGGQGIHYTF.

This clone was picked up one time. The chain carries TRBV5-6 and TRBJ1-1, with D possibly TRBD1 on 6 matching bases. V was cut by 0 bases and J by 3 bases, with 9 bases left in between. The CDR3 sequence is 14 residues long. In germline, CDR1 is SGHDT, CDR2 YYEEEE. CDR3 region: CASSLVGGDTEAFF. CDR3 in DNA: TGTGCCAGCAGCTTGGTAGGGGGGGACACTGAAGCTTTCTTT.

This chain links TRBV18 with TRBJ1-2; 8 bases agree with TRBD1. The CDR3 loop spans 12 amino acids. J was trimmed by 5 bases and V by 6 bases; bases with no gene match: 2. Germline V gene lookup returns CDR1 KGHSH and CDR2 LQKENI. Written as DNA, the CDR3 is TGTGCCAGCTCTAGGACAGGGTATGGCTACACCTTC. Its translation is CASSRTGYGYTF.

The V gene is TRBV18, the J gene TRBJ2-1; a weak D match, TRBD1 (6 bases). CDR3 size: 15 residues. The V gene's germline CDR1 is KGHSH and CDR2 LQKENI. The germline V and J ends were trimmed by 4 bases and 5 bases, with 15 bases remaining between them. The CDR3 bases are TGTGCCAGCTCACTCTACCAGGGGACAAACAATGAGCAGTTCTTC. This gives the protein CASSLYQGTNNEQFF. The whole variable domain, filled in from reference TRBV18 and TRBJ2-1, reads NAGVMQNPRHLVRRRGQEARLRCSPMKGHSHVYWYRQLPEEGLKFMVYLQKENIIDESGMPKERFSAEFPKEGPSILRIQQVVRGDSAAYFCASSLYQGTNNEQFFGPGTRLTVL.

V and J are TRBV6-6 and TRBJ2-7; 7 bases match TRBD2. This CDR3 has 13 residues. The germline V gene encodes CDR1 MNHNY and CDR2 SVGAGI (reference sequence). Losses at the gene ends were 5 bases for V and 6 bases for J; bases not matched to a gene: 7. This CDR3 reads CASSPPPGGEQYF. The CDR3 nucleotides read TGTGCCAGCAGTCCCCCTCCGGGGGGCGAGCAGTACTTC.

In DNA form, the CDR3 reads TGTGCCAGCAGTCCGACAGGGTTTAATTCACCCCTCCACTTT. Encoded protein: CASSPTGFNSPLHF. The chain couples TRBV27 to TRBJ1-6; 7 nucleotides line up with TRBD1. With V trimmed by 5 bases and J by 6 bases, 4 bases remained unmatched. The CDR3 is 14 residues long. Germline loops: CDR1 MNHEY, CDR2 SMNVEV (reference sequence).

V usage is TRBV19 and J usage is TRBJ2-1; possibly TRBD2 for D (6 bases). Germline-derived CDR1 and CDR2 are LNHDA and SQIVND (reference sequence). V was pared by 2 bases and J by 0 bases, with 17 bases between. The CDR3 has 18 residues. The CDR3 here is CASSIRGGGEISYNEQFF. For the CDR3, the DNA is TGTGCCAGTAGTATACGAGGCGGAGGGGAAATCTCCTACAATGAGCAGTTCTTC.

J is TRBJ1-1 and V is TRBV6-1; 7 bases agree with TRBD1. CDR1 is MNHNS and CDR2 is SASEGT in the germline V gene. The CDR3 has 14 amino acids. V lost 7 bases, J lost 3 bases, and 8 bases stayed unmatched. The CDR3 DNA is TGTGCCAGCACCTTCGACAGGGACGACACTGAAGCTTTCTTT. It is translated as CASTFDRDDTEAFF.

The rearrangement joins TRBV5-6 to TRBJ2-6; unclear D gene. Germline-derived CDR1 and CDR2 are SGHDT and YYEEEE. This CDR3 contains 15 residues. With 1 base removed from V and 0 bases from J, the gap between germline ends came to 5 bases. The CDR3 reads CASSLMASGANVLTF. The CDR3 DNA reads as TGTGCCAGCAGCTTGATGGCCTCTGGGGCCAACGTCCTGACTTTC. The entire variable domain, with the rest obtained from reference TRBV5-6 and TRBJ2-6, is as follows: DAGVTQSPTHLIKTRGQQVTLRCSPKSGHDTVSWYQQALGQGPQFIFQYYEEEERQRGNFPDRFSGHQFPNYSSELNVNALLLGDSALYLCASSLMASGANVLTFGAGSRLTVL.

The gene calls are TRBV7-6 and TRBJ2-2; 9 bases align to TRBD1. V was pared by 1 base and J by 3 bases, with 12 bases of the junction left unmatched. The CDR3 has 19 amino acids. Germline values: CDR1 SGHVS, CDR2 FNYEAQ. As DNA, the CDR3 is TGTGCCAGCAGCTTAGTCTCTGTTTTCGGGACAGGGTACACCGGGGAGCTGTTTTTT. It translates to CASSLVSVFGTGYTGELFF.

This chain uses TRBV4-2 with TRBJ2-3, with TRBD2 matching over 11 bases. Per germline, CDR1 LGHNA and CDR2 YNFKEQ. J lost 3 bases, V lost 5 bases, and 7 bases had no gene match. This CDR3 has 16 residues. For the CDR3, the DNA is TGTGCCAGCAGCGAAGGGCCTAGCGGGGGGACAGATACGCAGTATTTT. It yields the protein CASSEGPSGGTDTQYF.

This chain connects TRBV15 to TRBJ1-1; D gene ambiguous. V was cut by 1 base and J by 2 bases, with 14 bases left in between. This CDR3 spans 16 amino acids. From germline, CDR1 is LNHNV and CDR2 YYDKDF (reference sequence). CDR3 sequence reads: CATSRGLMAENTEAFF. CDR3 coding DNA: TGTGCCACCAGCAGAGGTCTTATGGCGGAAAACACTGAAGCTTTCTTT.

V gene TRBV20-1 combines with J gene TRBJ2-7; no firm D call. V gave up 5 bases and J gave up 9 bases, with 14 bases separating them. CDR1 and CDR2 (germline): DFQATT, SNEGSKA (reference sequence). This CDR3 is built from 11 residues. The CDR3 here is CSAATPGGQYF. CDR3 in DNA: TGCAGTGCTGCGACCCCGGGTGGGCAGTACTTC.

In this sample, this clone turned up once. V usage is TRBV28 and J usage is TRBJ2-7, with TRBD1 matching 9 bases. Germline CDR1 and CDR2: MDHEN and SYDVKM. The CDR3 is 15 residues long. J gave up 2 bases and V 4 bases, and 6 bases lay outside the gene matches. The CDR3 DNA sequence: TGTGCCAGCAGTTGGGGGGGACAGGGCACCTACGAGCAGTACTTC. This sequence encodes CASSWGGQGTYEQYF.

The rearrangement joins TRBV7-9 to TRBJ1-5, with 9 bases lining up with TRBD1. The CDR3 is 17 residues long. Trimming at V came to 5 bases and at J to 3 bases, leaving 11 bases not matched to a gene. Germline V gene sequence: CDR1 SEHNR, CDR2 FQNEAQ (reference sequence). CDR3 amino acids: CASSRDREDWANQPQHF. The DNA of the CDR3 is TGTGCCAGCAGCCGGGACAGGGAGGACTGGGCCAATCAGCCCCAGCATTTT.

The genes are TRBV5-1 and TRBJ2-3; TRBD1 is a possible D gene (6 bases). Germline CDR1 and CDR2: SGHRS and YFSETQ. The CDR3 length is 14 residues. With 3 bases removed from V and 2 bases from J, the gap between germline ends came to 10 bases. CDR3 sequence: CASSWGLYTDTQYF. The CDR3 DNA follows: TGCGCCAGCAGCTGGGGGCTGTACACAGATACGCAGTATTTT.

DNA for the CDR3: TGTGCCAGCAGCTTCGGGGGGACCCAGTACTTC. Amino acids: CASSFGGTQYF. V is TRBV28 and J is TRBJ2-5; D possibly corresponds to TRBD2 (6 bases). The CDR3 spans 11 residues. In germline, CDR1 is MDHEN, CDR2 SYDVKM. Trimming pared 6 bases from V and 7 bases from J, leaving 9 bases between.

The J gene is TRBJ2-3, the V gene TRBV5-1, with 9 bases identical to TRBD2. The germline V gene encodes CDR1 SGHRS and CDR2 YFSETQ. J lost 6 bases, V lost 1 base, and 9 bases had no gene match. The CDR3 is made up of 16 amino acids. CDR3 coding DNA: TGCGCCAGCAGCTTGAGCGGCGGGGGGGCCCTGGATACGCAGTATTTT. This translates into CASSLSGGGALDTQYF. Supplemented by reference TRBV5-1 and TRBJ2-3, the full variable domain reads KAGVTQTPRYLIKTRGQQVTLSCSPISGHRSVSWYQQTPGQGLQFLFEYFSETQRNKGNFPGRFSGRQFSNSRSEMNVSTLELGDSALYLCASSLSGGGALDTQYFGPGTRLTVL.

The chain uses TRBV7-8 and TRBJ1-2; D is possibly TRBD1 (5 bases). The V gene lost 1 base and the J gene lost 8 bases, with 14 bases spanning the gap. Germline V gives CDR1 SGHVS, CDR2 FQNEAQ. CDR3 length: 14 residues. Here the CDR3 DNA reads TGTGCCAGCAGCTTAGGGCCCAGGGTCGGCGGCTACACCTTC. Its protein is CASSLGPRVGGYTF. The variable domain in full, completed from reference TRBV7-8 and TRBJ1-2, reads GAGVSQSPRYKVAKRGQDVALRCDPISGHVSLFWYQQALGQGPEFLTYFQNEAQLDKSGLPSDRFFAERPEGSVSTLKIQRTQQEDSAVYLCASSLGPRVGGYTFGSGTRLTVV.

As DNA, the CDR3 is TGTGCCAGCAGCTTCACTAGCGGGGGGGTCGATGAGCAGTTCTTC. Its protein is CASSFTSGGVDEQFF. The genes are TRBV6-1 and TRBJ2-1; 13 bases are a match to TRBD2. The CDR3 length is 15 residues. Germline V lookup: CDR1 MNHNS, CDR2 SASEGT. Losses at the gene ends were 6 bases for V and 8 bases for J; bases not matched to a gene: 7.

This chain connects TRBV30 to TRBJ2-1; TRBD2 agrees at 7 bases. CDR3 length: 12 residues. Germline lookup yields CDR1 GTSNPN and CDR2 SVGIG (reference sequence). Trimming took 4 bases from V and 6 from J; bases not matched to a gene: 3. The chain's CDR3 is CAWTRGVNEQFF. The DNA for the CDR3 is TGTGCCTGGACACGGGGGGTCAATGAGCAGTTCTTC.

This chain links TRBV28 with TRBJ1-2; D might be TRBD1 (6 bases). CDR3 length: 13 residues. V gave up 5 bases and J gave up 2 bases, with 9 bases separating them. CDR1 and CDR2 (germline): MDHEN, SYDVKM. The CDR3: CASSLTGNYGYTF. The DNA for the CDR3 is TGTGCCAGCAGTCTCACAGGGAACTATGGCTACACCTTC.

This chain uses TRBV4-1 with TRBJ1-1; 9 bases are shared with TRBD1. CDR1 is MGHRA, CDR2 YSYEKL, per germline. The CDR3 is 14 residues long. Trimming cost V 11 bases and J 2 bases; bases outside gene matches: 9. The CDR3: CAATGGLINTEAFF. CDR3 nucleotides: TGCGCCGCGACAGGGGGGCTAATAAACACTGAAGCTTTCTTT.